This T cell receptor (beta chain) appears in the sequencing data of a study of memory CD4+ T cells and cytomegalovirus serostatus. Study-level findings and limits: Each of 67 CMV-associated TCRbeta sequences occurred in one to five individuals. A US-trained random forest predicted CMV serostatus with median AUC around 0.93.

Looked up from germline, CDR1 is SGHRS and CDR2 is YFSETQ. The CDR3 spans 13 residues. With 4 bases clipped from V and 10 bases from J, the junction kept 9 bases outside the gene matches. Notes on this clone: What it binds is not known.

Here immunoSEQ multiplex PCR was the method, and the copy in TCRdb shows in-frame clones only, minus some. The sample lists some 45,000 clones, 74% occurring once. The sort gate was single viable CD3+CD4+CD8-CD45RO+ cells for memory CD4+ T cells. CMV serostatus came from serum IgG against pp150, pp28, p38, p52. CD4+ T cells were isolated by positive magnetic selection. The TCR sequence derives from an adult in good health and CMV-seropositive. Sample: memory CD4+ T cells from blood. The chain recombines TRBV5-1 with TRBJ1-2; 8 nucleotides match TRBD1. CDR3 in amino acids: CASSAAGTGSYTF. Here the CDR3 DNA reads TGCGCCAGCAGCGCGGCCGGGACAGGATCCTACACCTTC.